A selection of T cell receptor beta chains follows, all from one sample in a study of OX40 agonist ivuxolimab in advanced cancers. The assay was immunoSEQ multiplex PCR, and TCRdb's table has in-frame clones only and misses some. The sample carries around 70,000 clones, over 75% recorded once. Here the sequenced sample was CD4+ or CD8+ T cells sorted from blood, taken in a trial of the OX40 agonist ivuxolimab. The receptors shown here come from an adult with an advanced solid tumor such as melanoma, head and neck, liver or kidney cancer. Both conserved end residues are trimmed from each CDR3.

J gene | V gene | CDR3 protein
TRBJ1-1 | TRBV29-1 | SAQGGGEAF
TRBJ1-2 | TRBV28 | ASSRGDSQNYGYT
TRBJ2-3 | TRBV6-1 | ASTIDHYTDTQY
TRBJ2-5 | TRBV18 | ASSLSQETQY
TRBJ2-3 | TRBV19 | ASSVRTGGTDTQY
TRBJ2-2 | TRBV10-3 | AISERGTGELF
TRBJ1-4 | TRBV7-2 | ASSTRNEKLF
TRBJ1-1 | TRBV19 | ASTRPRGAGNTEAF
TRBJ2-5 | TRBV27 | ASSLGLRGGTQY
TRBJ1-4 | TRBV28 | ASSEPGPTSKEKLF
TRBJ2-7 | TRBV27 | ASSPTGGLREQY
TRBJ1-5 | TRBV7-9 | ASSLGQTQPQH
TRBJ1-1 | TRBV29-1 | SGRDRAVTEAF
TRBJ1-3 | TRBV18 | ASSRTGVISSGNTIY
TRBJ2-7 | TRBV4-1 | ASSPWTSGRYEQY